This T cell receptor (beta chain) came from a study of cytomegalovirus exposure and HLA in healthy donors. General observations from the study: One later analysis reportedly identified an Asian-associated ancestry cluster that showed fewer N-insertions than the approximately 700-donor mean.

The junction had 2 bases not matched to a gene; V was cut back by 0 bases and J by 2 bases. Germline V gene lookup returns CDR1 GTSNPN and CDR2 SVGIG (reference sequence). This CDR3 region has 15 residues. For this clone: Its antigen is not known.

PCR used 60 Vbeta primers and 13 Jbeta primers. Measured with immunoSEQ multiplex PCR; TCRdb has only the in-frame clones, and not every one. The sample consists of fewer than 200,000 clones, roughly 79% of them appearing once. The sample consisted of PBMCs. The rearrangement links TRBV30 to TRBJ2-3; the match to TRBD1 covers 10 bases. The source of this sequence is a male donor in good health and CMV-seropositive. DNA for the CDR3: TGTGCCTGGAGTGTCGGGACAGGGGACACAGATACGCAGTATTTT. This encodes CAWSVGTGDTDTQYF.